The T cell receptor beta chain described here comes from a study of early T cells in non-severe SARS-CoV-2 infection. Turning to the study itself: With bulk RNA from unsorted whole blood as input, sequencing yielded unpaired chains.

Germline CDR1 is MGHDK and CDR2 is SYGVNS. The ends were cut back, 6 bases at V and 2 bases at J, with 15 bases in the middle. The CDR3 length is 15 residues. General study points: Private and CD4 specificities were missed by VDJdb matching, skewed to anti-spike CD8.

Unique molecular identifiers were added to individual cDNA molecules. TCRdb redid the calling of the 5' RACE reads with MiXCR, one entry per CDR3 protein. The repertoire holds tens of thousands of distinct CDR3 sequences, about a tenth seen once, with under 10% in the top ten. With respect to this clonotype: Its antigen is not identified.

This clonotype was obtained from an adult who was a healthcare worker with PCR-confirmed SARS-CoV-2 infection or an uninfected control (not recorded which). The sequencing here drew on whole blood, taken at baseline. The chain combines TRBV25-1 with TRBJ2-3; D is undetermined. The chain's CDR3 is CASSHLKGSTDTQYF. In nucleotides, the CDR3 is TGTGCCAGCAGCCACCTCAAGGGCTCCACAGATACGCAGTATTTT.